This paragraph covers one T cell receptor beta chain sequence. It was with 60 Vbeta and 13 Jbeta primers that the PCR ran. TCRdb keeps only in-frame clones here, not all; method: immunoSEQ multiplex PCR. In the table there are 90,000 to 140,000 clones, roughly three quarters of which are singletons. This CDR3 contains 12 residues. Germline CDR1 and CDR2: MNHEY and SVGAGI. V was clipped by 8 bases and J by 4 bases, with 11 bases between them. The data were obtained in a study of cytomegalovirus exposure and HLA in healthy donors. The sequence was obtained from a man aged 25 to 40 in good health and CMV-seronegative. Input material: PBMCs. The chain links TRBV6-5 to TRBJ1-1, with a tentative D call TRBD1 (6 bases). The CDR3 loop reads CASPRGSTEAFF. CDR3 coding DNA: TGTGCCAGCCCCAGGGGCAGCACTGAAGCTTTCTTT.